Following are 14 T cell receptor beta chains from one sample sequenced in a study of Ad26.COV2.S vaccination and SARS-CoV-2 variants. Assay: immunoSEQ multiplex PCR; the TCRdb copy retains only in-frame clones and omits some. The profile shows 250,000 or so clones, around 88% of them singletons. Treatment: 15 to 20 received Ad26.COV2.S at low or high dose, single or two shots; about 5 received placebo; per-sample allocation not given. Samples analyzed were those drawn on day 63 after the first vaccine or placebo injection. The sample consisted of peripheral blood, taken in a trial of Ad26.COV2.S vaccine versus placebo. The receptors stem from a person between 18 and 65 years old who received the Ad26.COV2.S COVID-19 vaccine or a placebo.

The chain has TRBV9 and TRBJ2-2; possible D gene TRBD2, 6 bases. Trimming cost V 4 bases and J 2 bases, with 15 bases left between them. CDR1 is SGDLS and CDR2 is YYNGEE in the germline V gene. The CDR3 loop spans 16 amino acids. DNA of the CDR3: TGTGCCAGCAGCTTTCGACCGGGACTTAACACCGGGGAGCTGTTTTTT. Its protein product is CASSFRPGLNTGELFF.

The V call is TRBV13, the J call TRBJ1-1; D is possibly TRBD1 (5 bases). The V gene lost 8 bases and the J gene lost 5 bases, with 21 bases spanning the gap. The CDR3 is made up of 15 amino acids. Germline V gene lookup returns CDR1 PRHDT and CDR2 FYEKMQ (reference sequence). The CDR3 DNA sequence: TGTGCCAGCGGTATACAGGAGCGCTTGAGAACTGAAGCTTTCTTT. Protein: CASGIQERLRTEAFF. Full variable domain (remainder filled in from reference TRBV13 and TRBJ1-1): AAGVIQSPRHLIKEKRETATLKCYPIPRHDTVYWYQQGPGQDPQFLISFYEKMQSDKGSIPDRFSAQQFSDYHSELNMSSLELGDSALYFCASGIQERLRTEAFFGQGTRLTVV.

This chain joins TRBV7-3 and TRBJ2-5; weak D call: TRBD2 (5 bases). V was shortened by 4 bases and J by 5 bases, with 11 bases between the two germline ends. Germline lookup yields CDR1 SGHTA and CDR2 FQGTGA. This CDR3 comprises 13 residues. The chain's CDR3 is CASSSLVGETQYF. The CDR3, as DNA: TGTGCCAGCAGCTCACTAGTAGGCGAGACCCAGTACTTC.

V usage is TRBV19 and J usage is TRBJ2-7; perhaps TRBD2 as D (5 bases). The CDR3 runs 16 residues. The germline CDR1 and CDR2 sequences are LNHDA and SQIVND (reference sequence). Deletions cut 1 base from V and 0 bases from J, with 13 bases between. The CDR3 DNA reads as TGTGCCAGTAGTATAGGTTCGATTGGGAGCTCCTACGAGCAGTACTTC. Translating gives CASSIGSIGSSYEQYF.

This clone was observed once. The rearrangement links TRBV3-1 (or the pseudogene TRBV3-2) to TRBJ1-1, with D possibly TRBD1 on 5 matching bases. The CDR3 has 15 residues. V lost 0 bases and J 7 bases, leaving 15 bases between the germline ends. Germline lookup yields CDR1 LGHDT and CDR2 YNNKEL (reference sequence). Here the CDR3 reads CASSQDPSSGGEAFF. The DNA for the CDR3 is TGTGCCAGCAGCCAAGATCCCTCCTCTGGGGGTGAAGCTTTCTTT.

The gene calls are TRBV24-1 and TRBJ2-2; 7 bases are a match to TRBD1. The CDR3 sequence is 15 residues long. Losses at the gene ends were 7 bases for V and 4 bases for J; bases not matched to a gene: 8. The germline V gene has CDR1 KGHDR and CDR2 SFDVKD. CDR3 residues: CATSSPTGITGELFF. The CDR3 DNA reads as TGTGCCACCAGCTCCCCGACAGGGATCACCGGGGAGCTGTTTTTT.

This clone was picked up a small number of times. The CDR3 coding sequence is TGTGCCAGCAGCTTAGTGGGCGTAGGAGAGCAGTTCTTC. Amino acid sequence: CASSLVGVGEQFF. This sequence joins TRBV7-2 and TRBJ2-1; D uncertain. The V end was cut by 1 base, the J end by 10 bases, with 11 bases between. The germline gives CDR1 SGHTA, CDR2 FQGNSA. CDR3 length equals 13 residues.

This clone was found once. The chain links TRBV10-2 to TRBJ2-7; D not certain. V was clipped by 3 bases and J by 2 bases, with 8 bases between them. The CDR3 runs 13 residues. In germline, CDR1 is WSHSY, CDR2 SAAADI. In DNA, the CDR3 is TGCGCCAGCAGTGATACTCCGACCTACGAGCAGTACGTC. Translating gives CASSDTPTYEQYV.

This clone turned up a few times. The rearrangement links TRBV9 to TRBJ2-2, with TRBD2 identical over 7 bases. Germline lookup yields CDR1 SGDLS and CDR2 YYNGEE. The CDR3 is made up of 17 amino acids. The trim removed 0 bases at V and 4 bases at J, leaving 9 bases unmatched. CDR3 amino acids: CASSVAWGREGTGELFF. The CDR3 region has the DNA TGTGCCAGCAGCGTAGCTTGGGGAAGGGAGGGCACCGGGGAGCTGTTTTTT.

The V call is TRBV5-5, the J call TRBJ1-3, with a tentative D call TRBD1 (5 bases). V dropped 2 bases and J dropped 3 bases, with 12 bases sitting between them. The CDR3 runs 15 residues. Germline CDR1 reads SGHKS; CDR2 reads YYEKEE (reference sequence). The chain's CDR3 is CASSLGGAGGNTIYF. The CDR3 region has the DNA TGTGCCAGCAGCTTAGGTGGGGCTGGTGGAAACACCATATATTTT.

The CDR3 is CATSRVPLEQYV. The CDR3 DNA is TGTGCCACCAGCAGAGTCCCCCTTGAGCAGTACGTC. The chain uses TRBV15 and TRBJ2-7; D uncertain. In germline, CDR1 is LNHNV, CDR2 YYDKDF (reference sequence). The CDR3 consists of 12 residues. Trimming removed 1 base from V and 7 bases from J, with 8 bases in between.

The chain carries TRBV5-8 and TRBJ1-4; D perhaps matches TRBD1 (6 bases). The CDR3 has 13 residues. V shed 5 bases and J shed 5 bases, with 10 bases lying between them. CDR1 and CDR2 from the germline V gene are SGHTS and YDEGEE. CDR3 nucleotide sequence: TGTGCCAGCAGGGACAGCATCAATGAAAAACTGTTTTTT. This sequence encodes CASRDSINEKLFF.

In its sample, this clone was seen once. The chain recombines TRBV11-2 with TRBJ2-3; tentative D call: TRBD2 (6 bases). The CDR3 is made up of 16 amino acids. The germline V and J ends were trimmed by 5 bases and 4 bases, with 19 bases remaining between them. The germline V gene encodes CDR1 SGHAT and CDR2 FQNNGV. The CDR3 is CASSPHRLVDSDTQYF. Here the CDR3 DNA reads TGTGCCAGCAGCCCCCATCGACTAGTCGATTCAGATACGCAGTATTTT.

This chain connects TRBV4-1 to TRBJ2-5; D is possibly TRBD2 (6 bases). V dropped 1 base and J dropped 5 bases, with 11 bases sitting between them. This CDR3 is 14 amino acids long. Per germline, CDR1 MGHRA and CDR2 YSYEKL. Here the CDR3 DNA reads TGCGCCAGCAGCCAAGGTGGGGGGTGGGAGACCCAGTACTTC. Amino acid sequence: CASSQGGGWETQYF.